This TCR beta chain was identified during a study of shared clonotypes between healthy human individuals. General study points: Sharing across four donors was highest in naive CD4 (approximately 5%) and lowest in memory CD8 (0.4%).

Assay used: immunoSEQ multiplex PCR; TCRdb lists only in-frame clones, some missing. The sample carries roughly 1,500,000 clones, approximately 98% recorded once. V lost 10 bases and J 3 bases, leaving 31 bases between the germline ends. Looked up from germline, CDR1 is MNHEY and CDR2 is SMNVEV (reference sequence). The CDR3 has 19 residues. Remarks on this clone: What it binds is not known.

The chain has TRBV27 and TRBJ2-1, with D tentatively TRBD1 or TRBD2 (8 bases each). This clonotype was obtained from a man under 40 in good health. Specimen: naive CD4+ T cells sorted from blood. Described subset: CD45RA+ positively selected. The CDR3 sequence is CAMGSRAGGRGRHYNEQFF. The CDR3 coding sequence is TGTGCCATGGGATCGCGGGCAGGGGGCCGCGGGAGGCACTACAATGAGCAGTTCTTC.